Sequencing of this TCR beta chain was carried out in a study of stem cell transplantation in POMP-related autoinflammatory disease. Notes on the study in general: Fewer unique TRB V-J gene pairings were identified in patients with PRAID.

Clones were read by immunoSEQ multiplex PCR, and TCRdb kept only the in-frame ones, dropping some. Counted here are some 68,000 clones, roughly 93% occurring once; the ten biggest clones make up more than 0.55%. Points on this clone: What it binds is not known.

This CDR3 spans 18 amino acids. The junction had 4 bases not matched to a gene; V was cut back by 4 bases and J by 0 bases. Germline assignment: CDR1 SNHLY and CDR2 FYNNEI. The chain couples TRBV2 to TRBJ2-6, with 12 bases lining up with TRBD1. Sample: CD4+ T cells from PBMCs, taken after stem cell transplantation. This TCR was sampled from a human patient with POMP-related autoinflammation and immune dysregulation (PRAID). Some T cells could come from the graft donor. CDR3 in amino acids: CASSARDRGLSGANVLTF. In DNA form, the CDR3 reads TGTGCCAGCAGTGCTCGGGACAGGGGGCTCTCTGGGGCCAACGTCCTGACTTTC. Supplemented by reference TRBV2 and TRBJ2-6, the full variable domain reads EPEVTQTPSHQVTQMGQEVILRCVPISNHLYFYWYRQILGQKVEFLVSFYNNEISEKSEIFDDQFSVERPDGSNFTLKIRSTKLEDSAMYFCASSARDRGLSGANVLTFGAGSRLTVL.